A selection of T cell receptor beta chains follows, all from one sample in a study of T cells in Graves' hyperthyroidism and ophthalmopathy. A single record per CDR3 protein comes from TCRdb applying MiXCR to the multiplex PCR reads. The table includes a few hundred thousand distinct CDR3 sequences, roughly 19% detected once. The sequenced material came from blood. Receptors originate from a man over 45 with Graves' ophthalmopathy. Each CDR3 is given with its conserved first and last residue. D genes are given only for firm matches. A row's size may be missing; if present it is once, few, many or a size class.

NA TRBJ2-7 TRBV6-5 TRBD1 CASSYRTGAYEQYF TGTGCCAGCAGTTACCGGACAGGGGCCTACGAGCAGTACTTC
many TRBJ2-5 TRBV6-1 TRBD2 CASSGGLVRETQYF TGTGCCAGCAGTGGGGGACTAGTTCGGGAGACCCAGTACTTC
NA TRBJ1-4 TRBV5-5 NA CASSSGRFEKLFF TGTGCCAGCAGCTCAGGGAGGTTTGAAAAACTGTTTTTT
few TRBJ1-3 TRBV28 NA CASSLIGRSGNTIYF TGTGCCAGCAGTTTAATCGGGCGCTCTGGAAACACCATATATTTT
few TRBJ2-7 TRBV6-1 TRBD1 CASRTGETGSNEQYF TGTGCCAGCAGAACCGGGGAGACAGGGTCCAACGAGCAGTACTTC
many TRBJ2-4 TRBV6-1 NA CASSESGVGAKNIQYF TGTGCCAGCAGTGAATCCGGGGTTGGGGCCAAAAACATTCAGTACTTC
once TRBJ1-6 TRBV11-1 TRBD1 CASSLATGIYSPLHF TGTGCCAGCAGCTTGGCGACAGGGATCTATTCACCCCTCCACTTT
NA TRBJ2-5 TRBV27 NA CASSLSTMETQYF TGTGCCAGCAGTTTATCGACCATGGAGACCCAGTACTTC
many TRBJ2-3 TRBV12-3/TRBV12-4 NA CASSSGTDTSTDTQYF TGTGCCAGCAGTTCCGGGACGGACACTAGCACAGATACGCAGTATTTT
many TRBJ1-1 TRBV20-1 NA CSAREDGNLMNTEAFF TGCAGTGCTAGAGAGGACGGAAACTTGATGAACACTGAAGCTTTCTTT
NA TRBJ2-7 TRBV9 NA CASSPSQVISYEQYF TGTGCCAGCAGCCCCAGCCAGGTTATCTCCTACGAGCAGTACTTC
few TRBJ1-2 TRBV15 TRBD1 CATSRETGGSYGYTF TGTGCCACCAGCAGAGAAACAGGGGGGAGCTATGGCTACACCTTC
NA TRBJ2-1 TRBV19 TRBD1 CASSMTGQGLTREQFF TGTGCCAGTAGTATGACGGGACAGGGCCTTACCCGGGAGCAGTTCTTC
few TRBJ2-1 TRBV6-2/TRBV6-3 NA CASSEWSSYNEQFF TGTGCCAGCAGTGAGTGGAGTTCCTACAATGAGCAGTTCTTC
few TRBJ2-3 TRBV20-1 TRBD2 CSAIFLAGGPESQYF TGCAGTGCTATCTTCCTAGCGGGAGGGCCGGAATCGCAGTATTTT
NA TRBJ1-2 TRBV10-2 NA CASSQQGSNYGYTF TGCGCCAGCAGCCAACAGGGCTCTAACTATGGCTACACCTTC
few TRBJ2-2 TRBV6-1 NA CASTLLGGTGELFF TGTGCCAGCACCCTACTGGGGGGAACCGGGGAGCTGTTTTTT
many TRBJ2-7 TRBV20-1 TRBD1 CSARDPRTGLGAEQYF TGCAGTGCTAGAGATCCCCGGACAGGGTTAGGAGCCGAGCAGTACTTC
NA TRBJ2-3 TRBV4-2 NA CPSSQGGATDTQYF TGTCCCAGCAGCCAAGGTGGTGCTACAGATACGCAGTATTTT
many TRBJ1-1 TRBV28 TRBD1 CASSLPHRDRAFF TGTGCCAGCAGTTTACCTCACCGGGACAGAGCTTTCTTT
few TRBJ2-3 TRBV2 TRBD1 CASRTGATSTDTQYF TGTGCCAGCCGGACAGGGGCTACTAGCACAGATACGCAGTATTTT
few TRBJ1-5 TRBV20-1 NA CSAARVSNQPQHF TGCAGTGCGGCGCGGGTCAGCAATCAGCCCCAGCATTTT
many TRBJ2-1 TRBV20-1 NA CSARAPFDGTYYEQFF TGCAGTGCTAGAGCTCCTTTTGACGGGACCTACTATGAGCAGTTCTTC
many TRBJ1-2 TRBV5-1 TRBD1 CASSLGFGQGIRNYGYTF TGCGCCAGCAGCTTGGGGTTCGGACAGGGAATACGAAACTATGGCTACACCTTC
NA TRBJ1-5 TRBV13 NA CASSRRAGSGSNQPQHF TGTGCCAGCAGCCGGCGGGCCGGTTCTGGTAGCAATCAGCCCCAGCATTTT
few TRBJ2-1 TRBV6-6 TRBD2 CASSYGLGRSYNEQFF TGTGCCAGCAGTTACGGACTCGGGAGGTCCTACAATGAGCAGTTCTTC
NA TRBJ1-1 TRBV6-5 TRBD1 CASSSSGTGGGYTEAFF TGTGCCAGCAGTTCCTCCGGGACAGGGGGCGGGTACACTGAAGCTTTCTTT
few TRBJ2-3 TRBV3-1 NA CASSQDTAATDTQYF TGTGCCAGCAGCCAAGATACAGCGGCCACAGATACGCAGTATTTT
many TRBJ2-1 TRBV2 NA CASSRDGDNEQFF TGTGCCAGCAGCAGGGATGGAGACAATGAGCAGTTCTTC
NA TRBJ2-1 TRBV24-1 NA CATSPSLFGGEQFF TGTGCCACCAGTCCGTCCCTATTCGGAGGCGAGCAGTTCTTC
few TRBJ2-1 TRBV15 TRBD2 CATSRVLAGGNEQFF TGTGCCACCAGCAGAGTGCTAGCGGGAGGCAATGAGCAGTTCTTC
many TRBJ1-4 TRBV28 TRBD1 CASSLSGQGKEKLFF TGTGCCAGCAGTTTATCTGGACAGGGTAAAGAAAAACTGTTTTTT
many TRBJ2-5 TRBV11-1 NA CASSLAGSKETQYF TGTGCCAGCAGCTTAGCGGGTTCGAAGGAGACCCAGTACTTC
NA TRBJ2-2 TRBV2 TRBD1 CASRGQGASTGELFF TGTGCCAGCAGGGGACAGGGGGCGAGCACCGGGGAGCTGTTTTTT
many TRBJ1-1 TRBV5-1 NA CASSLDRPSLTEAFF TGCGCCAGCAGCCTGGACAGACCTTCACTCACTGAAGCTTTCTTT
few TRBJ2-7 TRBV28 NA CASSGSDNYEQYF TGTGCCAGCAGTGGCTCCGACAACTACGAGCAGTACTTC
many TRBJ1-1 TRBV12-3/TRBV12-4 NA CASSPSAGTGSTEAFF TGTGCCAGCAGTCCCTCCGCGGGGACGGGCTCCACTGAAGCTTTCTTT
NA TRBJ1-5 TRBV28 NA CASSNPGSNQPQHF TGTGCCAGCAGTAACCCAGGTAGCAATCAGCCCCAGCATTTT
NA TRBJ2-2 TRBV12-3/TRBV12-4 TRBD2 CASVLAGGITGELFF TGTGCCAGCGTACTAGCGGGGGGGATCACCGGGGAGCTGTTTTTT
NA TRBJ2-1 TRBV5-8 TRBD1 CASSSRTGPGVRNEQFF TGTGCCAGCAGCTCCAGGACAGGGCCCGGGGTACGCAATGAGCAGTTCTTC
NA TRBJ2-2 TRBV2 NA CASSELGAAGELFF TGTGCCAGCAGTGAGTTGGGTGCTGCCGGGGAGCTGTTTTTT
NA TRBJ2-2 TRBV6-1 TRBD2 CASSSGGNTGELFF TGTGCCAGCAGTTCGGGGGGGAACACCGGGGAGCTGTTTTTT
NA TRBJ1-2 TRBV29-1 TRBD1 CSATTTGRKDYGYTF TGCAGCGCTACCACGACAGGGAGGAAGGACTATGGCTACACCTTC
NA TRBJ2-2 TRBV19 NA CASQWGRSTGELFF TGTGCCAGCCAGTGGGGCAGGAGCACCGGGGAGCTGTTTTTT
NA TRBJ2-1 TRBV7-2 NA CASSLSLNKQFF TGTGCCAGCAGCTTATCATTGAATAAGCAGTTCTTC
NA TRBJ2-7 TRBV20-1 NA CSAREARSFREQYF TGCAGTGCTAGAGAGGCTCGGAGCTTCCGGGAGCAGTACTTC
many TRBJ1-1 TRBV30 NA CAWSEGSGFMNTEAFF TGTGCCTGGAGTGAAGGGAGTGGGTTCATGAACACTGAAGCTTTCTTT
NA TRBJ2-5 TRBV4-1 TRBD2 CASSHPFTSGRETQYF TGCGCCAGCAGCCATCCATTTACTAGCGGGAGGGAGACCCAGTACTTC
NA TRBJ2-7 TRBV20-1 NA CSAPDSPYEQYF TGCAGTGCTCCGGACAGTCCCTACGAGCAGTACTTC
few TRBJ2-1 TRBV14 TRBD1 CASSRGQGYSNEQFF TGTGCCAGCAGCCGGGGACAGGGTTACTCCAATGAGCAGTTCTTC